One and the same sample provided the 5 T cell receptor beta chains below, sequenced in a study of T cells in Graves' hyperthyroidism and ophthalmopathy. Researchers took RNA transcripts and amplified the TCR beta CDR3 regions from them. The primer set for the first-round RT-PCR of the TCR CDR3 was HTBI. TCRdb processed the multiplex PCR reads anew with MiXCR; each CDR3 protein has one entry. The sample includes 250,000 to 400,000 distinct CDR3 sequences, about an eighth seen only once; the top ten take roughly 35%. The sequenced material came from blood. Receptors were obtained from a middle-aged woman with Graves' ophthalmopathy.

In its sample, this clonotype was seen many times. The rearrangement links TRBV7-9 to TRBJ1-1; possibly TRBD1 for D (6 bases). The V end was cut by 5 bases, the J end by 1 base, with 11 bases between. Germline V gives CDR1 SEHNR, CDR2 FQNEAQ (reference sequence). The CDR3 extends over 14 amino acids. CDR3 DNA: TGTGCCAGCAGCACAGGGACATCGAACACTGAAGCTTTCTTT. Translation gives CASSTGTSNTEAFF.

In this sample, this clonotype turned up many times. The CDR3 sequence: CASSVYKSTDTQYF. DNA for the CDR3: TGTGCCAGCAGCGTTTACAAGAGCACAGATACGCAGTATTTT. J is TRBJ2-3 and V is TRBV9; D is unresolved. Trimming shortened V by 2 bases and J by 0 bases, and 7 bases separated the two germline ends. The CDR3 sequence is 14 residues long. Germline values: CDR1 SGDLS, CDR2 YYNGEE.

This clonotype was counted between two and nine times. The chain is built from TRBV9 and TRBJ1-1; D ambiguous. CDR1 is SGDLS and CDR2 is YYNGEE in the germline V gene. Trimming removed 2 bases at V and 0 bases at J, with 8 bases between. CDR3 length equals 14 residues. CDR3 sequence (DNA): TGTGCCAGCAGCGTCAGCGGGATGAACACTGAAGCTTTCTTT. Translating it yields CASSVSGMNTEAFF.

This sequence joins TRBV4-1 and TRBJ2-6; TRBD2 might be the D (6 bases). Trimming removed 4 bases from V and 3 bases from J, with 13 bases in between. The germline V gene has CDR1 MGHRA and CDR2 YSYEKL. The CDR3 consists of 16 residues. The CDR3 coding sequence is TGCGCCAGCAGCCCAAGGTACGGGGGTGGGGCCAACGTCCTGACTTTC. Translating gives CASSPRYGGGANVLTF.

There are many counts of this clonotype. The chain joins TRBV15 to TRBJ2-7; 7 positions match TRBD2. Germline V gives CDR1 LNHNV, CDR2 YYDKDF (reference sequence). V shed 5 bases, J shed 0 bases, and the junction held 7 bases outside the gene matches. The CDR3 covers 15 residues. The CDR3 reads CATSESGGNSYEQYF. DNA of the CDR3: TGTGCCACCAGCGAATCCGGGGGGAACTCCTACGAGCAGTACTTC. Together with reference TRBV15 and TRBJ2-7, the CDR3 gives the full variable domain: DAMVIQNPRYQVTQFGKPVTLSCSQTLNHNVMYWYQQKSSQAPKLLFHYYDKDFNNEADTPDNFQSRRPNTSFCFLDIRSPGLGDTAMYLCATSESGGNSYEQYFGPGTRLTVT.